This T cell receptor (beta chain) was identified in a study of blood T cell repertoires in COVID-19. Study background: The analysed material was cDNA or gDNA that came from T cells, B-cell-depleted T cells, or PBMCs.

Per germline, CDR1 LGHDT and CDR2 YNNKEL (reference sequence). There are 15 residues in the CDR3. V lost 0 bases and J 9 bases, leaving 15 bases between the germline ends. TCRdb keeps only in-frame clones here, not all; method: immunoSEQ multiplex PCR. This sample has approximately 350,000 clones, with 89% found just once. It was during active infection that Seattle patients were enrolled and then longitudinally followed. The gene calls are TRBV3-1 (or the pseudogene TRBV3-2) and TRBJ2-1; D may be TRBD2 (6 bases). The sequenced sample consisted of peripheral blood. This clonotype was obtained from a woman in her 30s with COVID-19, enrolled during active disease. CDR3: CASSQDSRETGEQFF. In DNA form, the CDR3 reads TGTGCCAGCAGCCAAGACTCCCGGGAGACCGGTGAGCAGTTCTTC.